Included here is one T cell receptor beta chain sequence, with context. Antigen specificity is unknown. This entry belongs to a study of response to subunit inactivated influenza vaccine. Whole-study findings and limits: New T cells are recruited in small numbers by each seasonal influenza vaccination, according to the authors' suggestion.

TCRdb redid the calling of the RT-PCR reads with MiXCR, one entry per CDR3 protein. The table has some 800,000 distinct CDR3 sequences, around 20% seen once. Per germline, CDR1 MNHEY and CDR2 SMNVEV (reference sequence). Trimming took 4 bases from V and 3 from J; bases not matched to a gene: 6. This CDR3 comprises 15 residues. The TCR originated in a man aged 45 to 65 who received an inactivated influenza vaccine. The material was PBMCs from blood, obtained roughly 5 days after vaccination. The gene calls are TRBV27 and TRBJ2-1, with TRBD1 identical over 7 bases. The CDR3 here is CASSSTGQFYNEQFF. CDR3 sequence (DNA): TGTGCCAGCAGTTCGACGGGACAGTTCTACAATGAGCAGTTCTTC.